Listed below are T cell receptor beta chains from one sample, sequenced in a study of cytomegalovirus exposure and HLA in healthy donors. Only in-frame clones appear in the TCRdb table, and some are missing; sequencing was by immunoSEQ multiplex PCR. Of about 66,000 clones listed, 95% to 98% were seen once; the top ten hold about 1.6%. Sequencing used PBMCs. The receptors derive from a young woman in good health and CMV-seropositive. Each CDR3 is given with its conserved first and last residue. A D gene is named only where the DNA matches it firmly. Expanded clones get a size class; other rows say once, few or many, or leave the size out.

d_call clone_size j_call v_call cdr3_aa cdr3_nt
. . TRBJ2-7 TRBV12-2 CASRSRLTHYEQYF TGTGCAAGTCGCTCCCGACTAACACACTACGAGCAGTACTTC
TRBD2 . TRBJ2-6 TRBV14 CASSQGPGTSGRRPGGANVLTF TGTGCCAGCAGCCAAGGGCCTGGGACTAGCGGGAGGCGGCCAGGTGGGGCCAACGTCCTGACTTTC
TRBD1 . TRBJ2-7 TRBV10-1 CASDPGQGAYEQYF TGCGCCAGCGACCCAGGACAGGGGGCCTACGAGCAGTACTTC
. . TRBJ2-2 TRBV6-4 CASSAGLNTGELFF TGTGCCAGCAGCGCGGGACTGAACACCGGGGAGCTGTTTTTT
. . TRBJ1-1 TRBV20-1 CSARPLQKAFF TGCAGTGCTAGACCTCTTCAGAAAGCTTTCTTT
TRBD2 . TRBJ2-3 TRBV5-6 CASSLALGGAWADTQYF TGTGCCAGCAGCTTGGCCCTCGGGGGGGCCTGGGCAGATACGCAGTATTTT
. . TRBJ2-5 TRBV18 CASSPKGGSGRTGETQYF TGTGCCAGCTCACCTAAGGGAGGTAGCGGAAGGACGGGAGAGACCCAGTACTTC
TRBD1 . TRBJ1-5 TRBV30 CACGQGQHQPQHF TGTGCCTGTGGACAGGGTCAACATCAGCCCCAGCATTTT
. . TRBJ1-2 TRBV30 CAWSVREGSYGYTF TGTGCCTGGAGTGTAAGGGAGGGATCATATGGCTACACCTTC
. . TRBJ1-1 TRBV29-1 CSVEELRGQGGTEAFF TGCAGCGTTGAAGAATTGCGGGGGCAGGGTGGCACTGAAGCTTTCTTT
. . TRBJ1-1 TRBV10-2 CASSGGQLQAFF TGCGCCAGCAGTGGAGGGCAACTCCAAGCTTTCTTT
. . TRBJ2-1 TRBV29-1 CSVDRGSEQFF TGCAGCGTTGATCGGGGGTCTGAGCAGTTCTTC
TRBD2 . TRBJ2-5 TRBV5-1 CASSVMGLVSTETQYF TGCGCCAGCAGCGTTATGGGACTAGTGAGTACGGAGACCCAGTACTTC
TRBD2 once TRBJ2-1 TRBV6-1 CASSENPGLAGGPYNEQFF TGTGCCAGCAGTGAAAATCCCGGGCTAGCGGGAGGGCCCTACAATGAGCAGTTCTTC
. . TRBJ2-1 TRBV7-3 CASSFVVVPYNEQFF TGTGCCAGCAGCTTTGTGGTAGTTCCCTACAATGAGCAGTTCTTC
TRBD2 . TRBJ2-1 TRBV25-1 CASSLAGSSIYNEQFF TGTGCCAGCAGTCTAGCGGGGTCTTCGATCTACAATGAGCAGTTCTTC
TRBD1 . TRBJ2-7 TRBV13 CASSLEGGSGYEQYF TGTGCCAGCAGCTTAGAAGGGGGCAGTGGCTACGAGCAGTACTTC
. . TRBJ2-7 TRBV19 CASSIGPSRYEQYF TGTGCCAGTAGTATAGGGCCCTCCCGCTACGAGCAGTACTTC
TRBD1 once TRBJ1-2 TRBV30 CAWRLPGWDRASGYTF TGTGCCTGGAGGCTACCGGGTTGGGACAGGGCTTCTGGCTACACCTTC
. . TRBJ2-4 TRBV5-4 CASSFSTGLAKNIQYF TGTGCCAGCAGCTTTAGCACAGGGCTAGCCAAAAACATTCAGTACTTC
. . TRBJ2-2 TRBV10-3 CAITVGPKGTGELFF TGTGCCATCACCGTGGGGCCCAAGGGCACCGGGGAGCTGTTTTTT
. . TRBJ2-2 TRBV19 CASSIRSGRYLTGELFF TGTGCCAGTAGTATTCGGAGCGGAAGGTACCTCACCGGGGAGCTGTTTTTT
. once TRBJ2-7 TRBV28 CASSYSSAYEQYF TGTGCCAGCAGCTATAGTTCCGCCTACGAGCAGTACTTC
. . TRBJ2-1 TRBV19 CASSPRHNEQFF TGTGCCAGTAGCCCGCGTCACAATGAGCAGTTCTTC
. . TRBJ2-3 TRBV15 CATSRDRVNTDTQYF TGTGCCACCAGCAGAGACAGGGTAAACACAGATACGCAGTATTTT
. . TRBJ2-7 TRBV28 CASRGTNEQYF TGTGCCAGCAGGGGTACTAACGAGCAGTACTTC
. few TRBJ1-2 TRBV6-5 CASSYGGNGYTF TGTGCCAGCAGTTATGGGGGGAATGGCTACACCTTC
. . TRBJ2-1 TRBV5-1 CASSVDALDYNEQFF TGCGCCAGCAGCGTTGACGCACTAGACTATAATGAGCAGTTCTTC
TRBD2 . TRBJ2-1 TRBV7-6 CASSLTSGYNNEQFF TGTGCCAGCAGCCTGACTAGCGGGTACAACAATGAGCAGTTCTTC
TRBD2 . TRBJ2-4 TRBV4-2 CASSQGGLAGAENIQYF TGTGCCAGCAGCCAAGGTGGACTAGCGGGAGCTGAAAACATTCAGTACTTC
. once TRBJ2-3 TRBV28 CASSSAGTPGTDTQYF TGTGCCAGCAGTAGTGCCGGGACACCTGGCACAGATACGCAGTATTTT
. . TRBJ2-1 TRBV1 CTSSQELADPYNEQFF TGCACCAGCAGCCAAGAACTAGCGGATCCCTACAATGAGCAGTTCTTC
TRBD1 . TRBJ2-7 TRBV5-5 CASSSRDRGLSYEQYF TGTGCCAGCAGCAGCCGGGACAGGGGGCTTTCCTACGAGCAGTACTTC
. . TRBJ1-1 TRBV7-2 CASSLEPEGYEAFF TGTGCCAGCAGCTTAGAGCCCGAGGGCTATGAAGCTTTCTTT
. . TRBJ1-1 TRBV27 CASTPSRTVEAFF TGTGCCAGCACCCCAAGCCGGACAGTAGAAGCTTTCTTT
. . TRBJ2-3 TRBV27 CASSFQTPAERIRDTQYF TGTGCCAGCAGTTTTCAGACCCCCGCGGAGAGAATTCGAGATACGCAGTATTTT
TRBD2 . TRBJ2-7 TRBV10-2 CASSESNSGRGYEQYF TGCGCCAGCAGTGAGTCGAATAGCGGGAGGGGATACGAGCAGTACTTC
TRBD2 . TRBJ2-7 TRBV18 CASSLGLAGVDEQYF TGTGCCAGCTCCCTCGGACTAGCGGGAGTTGACGAGCAGTACTTC
TRBD1 . TRBJ1-5 TRBV2 CASSLDRASNQPQHF TGTGCCAGCAGTCTGGACAGGGCTAGCAATCAGCCCCAGCATTTT
TRBD2 . TRBJ2-1 TRBV5-1 CASSLELAGVNEQFF TGCGCCAGCAGCTTGGAGCTAGCGGGAGTCAATGAGCAGTTCTTC
TRBD1 . TRBJ1-5 TRBV5-6 CASSGRDSNLNSNQPQHF TGTGCCAGCAGCGGCCGGGACAGCAATTTGAATAGCAATCAGCCCCAGCATTTT
. . TRBJ1-5 TRBV19 CASSMRGSGSLKPQHF TGTGCCAGTAGTATGAGGGGGTCGGGGTCGTTGAAGCCCCAGCATTTT
. . TRBJ1-2 TRBV6-1 CASSEGGQVYGYTF TGTGCCAGCAGTGAAGGAGGGCAGGTCTATGGCTACACCTTC
TRBD2 once TRBJ2-5 TRBV5-1 CASTVRPSGRALETQYF TGCGCCAGCACCGTTAGGCCTAGCGGGAGGGCCTTAGAGACCCAGTACTTC
. . TRBJ1-2 TRBV19 CASSGGFGYTF TGTGCCAGTAGCGGAGGGTTTGGCTACACCTTC
TRBD1 . TRBJ2-5 TRBV28 CASSLRTGPRETQYF TGTGCCAGCAGTTTAAGGACAGGGCCTCGAGAGACCCAGTACTTC
. . TRBJ2-3 TRBV5-6 CASSSFTDTQYF TGTGCCAGCAGCTCCTTCACAGATACGCAGTATTTT
TRBD2 . TRBJ2-2 TRBV4-1 CASSQGRNPGLAGAGNTGELFF TGCGCCAGCAGCCAAGGGAGGAATCCGGGACTAGCGGGAGCAGGAAACACCGGGGAGCTGTTTTTT
TRBD1 . TRBJ2-7 TRBV19 CASSPNRDRYYEQYF TGTGCCAGTAGTCCAAACCGGGACAGATACTACGAGCAGTACTTC
. . TRBJ1-3 TRBV6-5 CASREGWTSGNTIYF TGTGCCAGCAGGGAGGGGTGGACCTCTGGAAACACCATATATTTT
TRBD1 . TRBJ1-3 TRBV19 CASTLTGGPGSGGNTIYF TGTGCCAGCACCCTCACAGGGGGCCCGGGGAGTGGTGGAAACACCATATATTTT
TRBD2 . TRBJ2-1 TRBV30 CAWALPGLAFDEQFF TGTGCCTGGGCGCTCCCGGGACTAGCGTTCGATGAGCAGTTCTTC
. . TRBJ2-3 TRBV5-5 CASSTSSSDTQYF TGTGCCAGCAGCACCTCAAGCTCAGATACGCAGTATTTT
TRBD1 . TRBJ2-7 TRBV10-1 CASSESGTGWYEQYF TGCGCCAGCAGTGAGTCGGGGACAGGGTGGTACGAGCAGTACTTC
TRBD1 . TRBJ2-5 TRBV7-9 CASSLAGQGETQYF TGTGCCAGCAGCTTAGCGGGACAGGGGGAGACCCAGTACTTC
. . TRBJ2-7 TRBV6-1 CASSEVGRGEQYF TGTGCCAGCAGTGAAGTGGGAAGGGGCGAGCAGTACTTC
. . TRBJ2-7 TRBV25-1 CASRGGSYEQYF TGTGCCAGCAGAGGGGGCTCCTACGAGCAGTACTTC
TRBD1 . TRBJ2-5 TRBV5-1 CASSGDRVVETQYF TGCGCCAGCAGCGGGGACAGGGTGGTTGAGACCCAGTACTTC